Listed here are 19 T cell receptor beta chains from one sample, sequenced in a study of T cell responses to AZD1222 COVID-19 vaccine (dated by TCRdb to about 2021). Libraries were made using the immunoSEQ multiplex PCR assay. TCRdb re-hosts the immuneACCESS table, in-frame sequences only. Its copies lack some clones; in the studies checked, an unresolved V gene accounts for under half of them, and the cause for the rest is not known. For this sample there are 75,000 to 85,000 clones; approximately 90% appear just once. About 23% of the sample is held by the ten biggest clonotypes. This sample's time point label indicates: baseline before first vaccination. The specimen comprised peripheral blood, sampled on day 0 of AZD1222 vaccination. The receptors stem from an adult in good health.

This chain uses TRBV7-9 with TRBJ2-1; D might be TRBD2 (6 bases). Germline V lookup: CDR1 SEHNR, CDR2 FQNEAQ (reference sequence). V was cut by 5 bases and J by 8 bases, with 13 bases left in between. The CDR3 is 13 amino acids. DNA for the CDR3: TGTGCCAGCAGCCCGCGGGGAGCCTATGAGCAGTTCTTC. Its protein is CASSPRGAYEQFF.

The chain links TRBV3-1 (or the pseudogene TRBV3-2) to TRBJ2-1, with D tentatively TRBD2 (6 bases). V was pared by 7 bases and J by 5 bases, with 12 bases between. Germline values: CDR1 LGHDT, CDR2 YNNKEL (reference sequence). CDR3 length: 13 amino acids. The CDR3 DNA reads TGTGCCAGCACTACCGGGGGAAACAATGAGCAGTTCTTC. Translated: CASTTGGNNEQFF.

This chain connects TRBV5-1 to TRBJ1-1; TRBD1 agrees at 7 bases. Trimming at V came to 0 bases and at J to 2 bases, leaving 10 bases not matched to a gene. This CDR3 has 17 residues. CDR1 SGHRS and CDR2 YFSETQ come from the germline V gene. As DNA, the CDR3 is TGCGCCAGCAGCTTGGTACGGCAGGGGGGGACAAACACTGAAGCTTTCTTT. It encodes CASSLVRQGGTNTEAFF.

The gene calls are TRBV7-6 and TRBJ2-1; 9 positions match TRBD2. Germline V gene sequence: CDR1 SGHVS, CDR2 FNYEAQ. V was clipped by 5 bases and J by 3 bases; unmatched bases: 8. The CDR3 loop spans 16 amino acids. CDR3 coding DNA: TGTGCCAGCAGCCTCCGAGGACTAGCGTTCTACAATGAGCAGTTCTTC. It is translated as CASSLRGLAFYNEQFF.

V usage is TRBV9 and J usage is TRBJ2-5; possibly TRBD2 for D (5 bases). The CDR3 extends over 15 amino acids. The germline gives CDR1 SGDLS, CDR2 YYNGEE. The ends were cut back, 1 base at V and 1 base at J, with 11 bases in the middle. This CDR3 reads CASSVSLEVQETQYF. DNA of the CDR3: TGTGCCAGCAGCGTATCCCTGGAGGTCCAAGAGACCCAGTACTTC.

The chain is built from TRBV19 and TRBJ2-3; 8 bases map to TRBD2. Germline-derived CDR1 and CDR2 are LNHDA and SQIVND (reference sequence). The CDR3 has 13 amino acids. The V gene end was trimmed by 10 bases and the J gene end by 3 bases; junction bases not matched to a gene: 6. This CDR3 reads CATQRERTDTQYF. The CDR3 DNA is TGTGCCACCCAGCGGGAGAGGACAGATACGCAGTATTTT.

This clone came up a few times. This sequence joins TRBV2 and TRBJ1-2, with D perhaps matching TRBD1 (6 bases). The CDR3 has 14 amino acids. Deletions cut 3 bases from V and 4 bases from J, with 12 bases between. The V gene's germline CDR1 is SNHLY and CDR2 FYNNEI. CDR3 in amino acids: CASSEAGQVYGYTF. The CDR3 DNA is TGTGCCAGCAGTGAGGCGGGACAAGTCTATGGCTACACCTTC.

The chain uses TRBV2 and TRBJ1-5; possibly TRBD1 for D (5 bases). The V gene's germline CDR1 is SNHLY and CDR2 FYNNEI. The V gene lost 3 bases and the J gene lost 0 bases, with 21 bases spanning the gap. The CDR3 extends over 19 amino acids. CDR3 in DNA: TGTGCCAGCAGTGATCCACTCTATGAGACAGAACTTAGCAATCAGCCCCAGCATTTT. Amino acid sequence: CASSDPLYETELSNQPQHF.

As for this clone: Distinct nucleotide sequences in the sample also encode this CDR3. V usage is TRBV7-2 and J usage is TRBJ2-5; no definite D call. Trimming took off 2 bases at V and 2 bases at J, with 9 bases between the two ends. Germline V gene data show CDR1 as SGHTA and CDR2 as FQGNSA. This CDR3 region has 14 residues. CDR3 protein: CASSLSFGQETQYF. The CDR3 region has the DNA TGTGCCAGCAGCTTAAGTTTCGGGCAAGAGACCCAGTACTTC.

The genes are TRBV27 and TRBJ2-1, with D possibly being TRBD2 (5 bases). The germline CDR1 and CDR2 sequences are MNHEY and SMNVEV (reference sequence). The CDR3 sequence is 15 residues long. V was shortened by 6 bases and J by 0 bases, with 12 bases between the two germline ends. The CDR3 here is CASSRAESSYNEQFF. The CDR3 coding sequence is TGTGCCAGCAGCAGAGCGGAGAGCTCCTACAATGAGCAGTTCTTC.

The chain joins TRBV11-2 to TRBJ2-7; D gene unclear. CDR1 and CDR2 from the germline V gene are SGHAT and FQNNGV. V lost 1 base and J 3 bases, leaving 4 bases between the germline ends. There are 12 residues in the CDR3. The DNA for the CDR3 is TGTGCCAGCAGCTTAGCTAACTACGAGCAGTACTTC. This codes for CASSLANYEQYF.

J is TRBJ1-1 and V is TRBV2; D unresolved. The CDR3 has 13 amino acids. CDR1 and CDR2 from the germline V gene are SNHLY and FYNNEI. The ends were cut back, 2 bases at V and 11 bases at J, with 15 bases in the middle. CDR3 loop: CASSESTPNLAFF. CDR3 nucleotides: TGTGCCAGCAGTGAATCAACCCCGAATCTGGCTTTCTTT. Full variable domain (outside the CDR3, taken from reference TRBV2 and TRBJ1-1): EPEVTQTPSHQVTQMGQEVILRCVPISNHLYFYWYRQILGQKVEFLVSFYNNEISEKSEIFDDQFSVERPDGSNFTLKIRSTKLEDSAMYFCASSESTPNLAFFGQGTRLTVV.

The chain combines TRBV19 with TRBJ1-1; D is ambiguous. Germline V CDR1 and CDR2: LNHDA, SQIVND (reference sequence). V was pared by 7 bases and J by 4 bases, with 16 bases between. The length of the CDR3 is 14 residues. The CDR3 sequence is CASTTGSKGTEAFF. The CDR3 region has the DNA TGTGCCAGTACTACGGGAAGTAAAGGCACTGAAGCTTTCTTT.

The chain recombines TRBV7-9 with TRBJ2-7, with D unresolved. Germline CDR1 SEHNR, CDR2 FQNEAQ (reference sequence). V shed 5 bases and J shed 3 bases, with 8 bases lying between them. The CDR3 runs to 12 residues. In nucleotides, the CDR3 is TGTGCCAGCAGCCCCAACGTCTACGAGCAGTACTTC. Its translation: CASSPNVYEQYF. Together with reference TRBV7-9 and TRBJ2-7, the CDR3 gives the full variable domain: DTGVSQNPRHKITKRGQNVTFRCDPISEHNRLYWYRQTLGQGPEFLTYFQNEAQLEKSRLLSDRFSAERPKGSFSTLEIQRTEQGDSAMYLCASSPNVYEQYFGPGTRLTVT.

The V and J genes are TRBV29-1 and TRBJ1-3; D remains unclear. This CDR3 is built from 11 residues. Germline CDR1 reads SQVTM; CDR2 reads ANQGSEA. V was cut by 3 bases and J by 4 bases, with 4 bases left in between. CDR3 residues: CSVDLGNTIYF. In DNA form, the CDR3 reads TGCAGCGTTGATCTAGGAAACACCATATATTTT.

This chain joins TRBV19 and TRBJ2-3, with 7 bases lining up with TRBD2. CDR1 and CDR2 (germline): LNHDA, SQIVND (reference sequence). The V segment lost 4 bases and the J segment 5 bases; nucleotides outside the gene matches: 9. The CDR3 totals 15 residues. The DNA for the CDR3 is TGTGCCAGTAGTACGGCAGGGAGGGTTGGAGATACGCAGTATTTT. Residues: CASSTAGRVGDTQYF. Variable domain in full (rest from reference TRBV19 and TRBJ2-3): DGGITQSPKYLFRKEGQNVTLSCEQNLNHDAMYWYRQDPGQGLRLIYYSQIVNDFQKGDIAEGYSVSREKKESFPLTVTSAQKNPTAFYLCASSTAGRVGDTQYFGPGTRLTVL.

The chain uses TRBV7-9 and TRBJ2-5; a possible D gene is TRBD1 (5 bases). Looked up from germline, CDR1 is SEHNR and CDR2 is FQNEAQ (reference sequence). CDR3 length: 14 residues. The V and J ends lost 7 bases and 5 bases respectively, with 17 bases between them. The CDR3 protein is CASTSTRVSETQYF. In DNA form, the CDR3 reads TGTGCCAGCACCTCGACCAGGGTCTCGGAGACCCAGTACTTC.

V is TRBV28 and J is TRBJ1-6; 8 bases fit TRBD1. Germline V lookup: CDR1 MDHEN, CDR2 SYDVKM. This CDR3 spans 16 amino acids. The J segment lost 9 bases and the V segment lost 4 bases, leaving 11 bases of the junction unmatched. The CDR3 bases are TGTGCCAGCAGTTCCTCTCTACAGGGGGAGGGTTCACCCCTCCACTTT. Translated, it gives CASSSSLQGEGSPLHF. Full variable domain (outside the CDR3, taken from reference TRBV28 and TRBJ1-6): DVKVTQSSRYLVKRTGEKVFLECVQDMDHENMFWYRQDPGLGLRLIYFSYDVKMKEKGDIPEGYSVSREKKERFSLILESASTNQTSMYLCASSSSLQGEGSPLHFGNGTRLTVT.

V gene TRBV30 combines with J gene TRBJ2-1; 7 bases are a match to TRBD1. In germline, CDR1 is GTSNPN, CDR2 SVGIG (reference sequence). The CDR3 is 17 residues long. Trimming removed 4 bases from V and 2 bases from J; junction bases left unmatched: 14. The CDR3 reads CAWTGGATGATYNEQFF. CDR3 coding DNA: TGTGCCTGGACAGGTGGGGCTACAGGGGCAACCTACAATGAGCAGTTCTTC.